This record looks at one T cell receptor (beta chain) sequence and its context. V was clipped by 4 bases and J by 0 bases, with 20 bases between them. The CDR3 totals 18 residues. CDR1 and CDR2 (germline): SGDLS, YYNGEE. This sample stems from a study of identical twins. TCRdb processed the 5' RACE reads anew with MiXCR; each CDR3 protein has one entry. Of roughly 720,000 distinct CDR3 sequences listed, about 20% are singletons. These data were likewise used in another study, on T cells expressing NK-cell markers. That investigation notes: Of eight sequenced donors, seven were HCMV-seropositive and one HCMV-seronegative. Restriction of sorting to alpha-beta TCR T cells was accomplished in several experiments using an anti-gamma-delta TCR antibody. The CD3+CD56-NKG2C+ fraction of a handful of donors was also led by these clonotypes.

Specimen: PBMCs. V gene TRBV9 combines with J gene TRBJ2-1; D perhaps matches TRBD2 (7 bases). This clonotype was obtained from a woman younger than 35 in good health. The CDR3 nucleotides read TGTGCCAGCAGCCCCCGCGGGGGCGGGGAGAGCTCCTACAATGAGCAGTTCTTC. Translation gives CASSPRGGGESSYNEQFF.